The clone carrying this T cell receptor beta chain has more than one count but fewer than ten. The CDR3 contains 20 residues. V lost 0 bases to trimming and J lost 3 bases; unmatched junction nucleotides: 16. From germline, CDR1 is LGHNT and CDR2 FRNRAP. RNA transcripts served as the template for amplifying TCR beta CDR3 regions. The TCR CDR3 first-round RT-PCR relied on the HTBI primer set. MiXCR was run by TCRdb on the multiplex PCR reads, yielding one entry per CDR3 protein. This table has a few hundred thousand distinct CDR3 sequences, roughly 13% appearing once. Ophthalmopathy in the patients scored at least 3 on Clinical Activity Score and at least 4 on NOSPECS grade, lasting under 3 months. The data stem from a study of T cells in Graves' hyperthyroidism and ophthalmopathy. Across the study: Upon initial diagnosis and before any treatment, peripheral blood was collected.

The chain joins TRBV12-5 to TRBJ2-1; TRBD1 agrees at 8 bases. Source material: blood. The receptor's source is a woman aged 40-49 years with Graves' ophthalmopathy. In nucleotides, the CDR3 is TGTGCTAGTGGTTTGGTACCTTGGACAGGGTCAGACTTTCTCTACAATGAGCAGTTCTTC. This codes for CASGLVPWTGSDFLYNEQFF.